The 15 T cell receptor beta chains below come from one sample, sequenced in a study of cytomegalovirus exposure and HLA in healthy donors (dated by TCRdb to the late 2010s). Libraries were prepared through the immunoSEQ multiplex PCR assay. TCRdb's version of the immuneACCESS table is confined to in-frame rearrangements and falls short of the full clone set. An unresolved V gene accounts for under half of the shortfall where checked; the remainder is of unknown origin. The sample table holds fewer than 95,000 clones, of which 94% were seen once. In total, the top ten clones hold roughly 0.6% of the sample. Input material: PBMCs. The receptors stem from a woman aged 18-35 years in good health and CMV-seronegative.

The chain carries TRBV5-1 and TRBJ2-3; TRBD2 is a possible D gene (6 bases). The CDR3 is made up of 11 amino acids. The germline V gene has CDR1 SGHRS and CDR2 YFSETQ. Trimming shortened V by 5 bases and J by 5 bases, and 6 bases separated the two germline ends. CDR3 in amino acids: CASREGDTQYF. CDR3 coding DNA: TGCGCCAGCAGGGAGGGAGATACGCAGTATTTT.

This chain joins TRBV6-6 and TRBJ1-2, with D possibly being TRBD1 (6 bases). This CDR3 spans 12 amino acids. Looked up from germline, CDR1 is MNHNY and CDR2 is SVGAGI (reference sequence). Deletions cut 1 base from V and 8 bases from J, with 8 bases between. The CDR3 here is CASSYYGQGYTF. CDR3 nucleotides: TGTGCCAGCAGTTACTACGGACAGGGCTACACCTTC.

V gene TRBV5-4 combines with J gene TRBJ1-4; TRBD1 agrees at 8 bases. Germline V gene lookup returns CDR1 SGHNT and CDR2 YYREEE (reference sequence). The CDR3 runs to 18 residues. V lost 2 bases and J lost 0; bases outside the gene matches: 9. CDR3 sequence: CASSFRTGWEATNEKLFF. CDR3 nucleotide sequence: TGTGCCAGCAGCTTCAGGACAGGGTGGGAAGCAACTAATGAAAAACTGTTTTTT.

This chain connects TRBV14 to TRBJ1-6, with TRBD1 as a possible D gene (6 bases). The length of the CDR3 is 15 residues. Deletions cut 4 bases from V and 9 bases from J, with 16 bases between. CDR1 SGHDN and CDR2 FVKESK come from the germline V gene. The chain's CDR3 is CASSRNRVRGSPLHF. CDR3 nucleotide sequence: TGTGCCAGCAGCCGAAACAGGGTCAGGGGTTCACCCCTCCACTTT.

The V and J genes are TRBV30 and TRBJ2-5, with 9 nucleotides matching TRBD2. Germline V gene lookup returns CDR1 GTSNPN and CDR2 SVGIG (reference sequence). V dropped 8 bases and J dropped 7; count of bases not matched to a gene: 17. The CDR3 runs to 15 residues. CDR3 loop: CAALLAGTLSGTQYF. In DNA, the CDR3 is TGTGCCGCACTACTAGCGGGTACCCTCTCTGGGACCCAGTACTTC.

The chain is built from TRBV10-3 and TRBJ2-1, with TRBD1 identical over 8 bases. The CDR3 has 16 amino acids. CDR1 and CDR2 (germline): ENHRY, SYGVKD. The J segment lost 3 bases and the V segment lost 0 bases, leaving 4 bases of the junction unmatched. The CDR3 region is CAISESQGARYNEQFF. The CDR3 nucleotides are TGTGCCATCAGTGAGTCGCAGGGGGCCCGCTACAATGAGCAGTTCTTC.

The chain joins TRBV6-1 to TRBJ2-1; 7 bases are shared with TRBD2. The ends lost 5 bases at V and 10 bases at J; junction bases unmatched: 11. Germline V gene lookup returns CDR1 MNHNS and CDR2 SASEGT. The CDR3 is made up of 14 amino acids. The CDR3: CASSSQTRAGEQFF. CDR3 DNA sequence: TGTGCCAGCAGTTCCCAGACTCGAGCGGGGGAGCAGTTCTTC.

The chain uses TRBV7-2 and TRBJ2-3; 9 bases match TRBD2. The germline V gene encodes CDR1 SGHTA and CDR2 FQGNSA. V gave up 4 bases and J gave up 2 bases; unmatched junction bases: 7. The CDR3 runs 16 residues. CDR3 in DNA: TGTGCCAGCAGCTCCAGGACTAGCGCAGCCACAGATACGCAGTATTTT. Its translation is CASSSRTSAATDTQYF. The full variable domain, completed using reference TRBV7-2 and TRBJ2-3, is GAGVSQSPSNKVTEKGKDVELRCDPISGHTALYWYRQSLGQGLEFLIYFQGNSAPDKSGLPSDRFSAERTGGSVSTLTIQRTQQEDSAVYLCASSSRTSAATDTQYFGPGTRLTVL.

This clone was counted a single time. This chain links TRBV9 with TRBJ2-7; 7 nucleotides line up with TRBD1. Germline V CDR1 and CDR2: SGDLS, YYNGEE. This CDR3 comprises 15 residues. Unmatched junction bases numbered 10, after V lost 4 bases and J lost 3 bases. DNA for the CDR3: TGTGCCAGCAGCCCCGTGGACAGGCCCTACTACGAGCAGTACTTC. Translating gives CASSPVDRPYYEQYF.

This chain joins TRBV10-2 and TRBJ2-1, with 8 bases lining up with TRBD1. CDR3 length: 16 amino acids. With 8 bases clipped from V and 4 bases from J, the junction kept 13 bases outside the gene matches. Germline V gene data show CDR1 as WSHSY and CDR2 as SAAADI. Written as DNA, the CDR3 is TGCGCCAGCTTGACGCCCGCAGGGGGCTTTTACAATGAGCAGTTCTTC. As protein: CASLTPAGGFYNEQFF.

This chain uses TRBV10-3 with TRBJ1-2, with 8 positions matching TRBD1. This CDR3 is 18 amino acids long. After removal of 0 bases from V and 1 base from J, the junction contained 10 bases not matched to a gene. The V gene's germline CDR1 is ENHRY and CDR2 SYGVKD. DNA for the CDR3: TGTGCCATCAGTGAGTCCGGGGACAGGTACCATCATAACTATGGCTACACCTTC. Its protein product is CAISESGDRYHHNYGYTF.

The rearrangement links TRBV28 to TRBJ1-2; TRBD1 agrees at 8 bases. J lost 4 bases, V lost 3 bases, and 7 bases had no gene match. Germline V gene lookup returns CDR1 MDHEN and CDR2 SYDVKM. The CDR3 runs to 15 residues. The CDR3 is CASSLDRAESYGYTF. CDR3 nucleotides: TGTGCCAGCAGTTTGGACAGGGCGGAAAGCTATGGCTACACCTTC.

V gene TRBV25-1 combines with J gene TRBJ1-5, with 7 bases aligning to TRBD1. CDR1 is MGHDK, CDR2 SYGVNS, per germline. The CDR3 sequence is 17 residues long. After removal of 1 base from V and 0 bases from J, the junction contained 6 bases not matched to a gene. The CDR3, as DNA: TGTGCCAGCAGTGAATCAGGACAGGACCATAGCAATCAGCCCCAGCATTTT. Its protein product is CASSESGQDHSNQPQHF.

The chain recombines TRBV27 with TRBJ1-1; D is unresolved. Germline assignment: CDR1 MNHEY and CDR2 SMNVEV (reference sequence). The V gene lost 5 bases and the J gene lost 3 bases, with 10 bases spanning the gap. The CDR3 is 13 residues long. CDR3 sequence reads: CASSRMEYTEAFF. CDR3 coding DNA: TGTGCCAGCAGTCGTATGGAGTACACTGAAGCTTTCTTT.

The chain is built from TRBV28 and TRBJ1-2; a possible D gene is TRBD1 (5 bases). V was cut by 5 bases and J by 4 bases, with 17 bases left in between. Germline-derived CDR1 and CDR2 are MDHEN and SYDVKM. The CDR3 has 15 amino acids. The CDR3 nucleotides are TGTGCCAGCAGTGGGGGGATTTGGGGTCTCTATGGCTACACCTTC. Translating gives CASSGGIWGLYGYTF.